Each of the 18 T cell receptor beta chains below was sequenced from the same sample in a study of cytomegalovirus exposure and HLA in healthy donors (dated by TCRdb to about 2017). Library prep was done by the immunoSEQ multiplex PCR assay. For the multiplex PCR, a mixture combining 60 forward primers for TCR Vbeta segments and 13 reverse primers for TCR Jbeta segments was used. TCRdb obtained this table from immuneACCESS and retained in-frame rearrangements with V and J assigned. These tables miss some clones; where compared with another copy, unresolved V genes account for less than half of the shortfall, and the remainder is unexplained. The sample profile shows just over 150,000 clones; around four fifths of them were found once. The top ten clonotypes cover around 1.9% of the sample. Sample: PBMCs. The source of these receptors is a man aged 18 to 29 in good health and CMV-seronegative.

The CDR3 DNA sequence: TGTGCCAGCAGCTTAACAAGCGGGAGGGCCTACCTCCCTGAGCAGTTCTTC. This codes for CASSLTSGRAYLPEQFF. The V gene is TRBV7-9, the J gene TRBJ2-1, with 10 nucleotides matching TRBD2. Germline-derived CDR1 and CDR2 are SEHNR and FQNEAQ (reference sequence). There are 17 residues in the CDR3. Trimming at V came to 2 bases and at J to 9 bases, leaving 13 bases not matched to a gene.

CDR3 nucleotides: TGTGCCAGCAGTGAATCGGGGGGCAAACAAGAGACCCAGTACTTC. This encodes CASSESGGKQETQYF. V is TRBV25-1 and J is TRBJ2-5, with D perhaps TRBD2 (7 bases). This CDR3 is 15 amino acids long. Germline-derived CDR1 and CDR2 are MGHDK and SYGVNS. Trimming took 1 base from V and 2 from J, leaving 11 bases between them.

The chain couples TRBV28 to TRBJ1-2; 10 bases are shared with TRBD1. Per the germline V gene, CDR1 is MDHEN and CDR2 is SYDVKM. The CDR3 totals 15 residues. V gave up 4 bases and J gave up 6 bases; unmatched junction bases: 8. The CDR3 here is CASSYLTGGADGYTF. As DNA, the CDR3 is TGTGCCAGCAGTTACCTGACAGGGGGCGCGGATGGCTACACCTTC.

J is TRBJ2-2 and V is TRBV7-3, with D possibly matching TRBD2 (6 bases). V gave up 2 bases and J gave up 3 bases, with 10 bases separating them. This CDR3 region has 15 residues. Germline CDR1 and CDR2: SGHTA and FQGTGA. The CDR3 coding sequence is TGTGCCAGCAGCTTATCGGGACTTGACACCGGGGAGCTGTTTTTT. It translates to CASSLSGLDTGELFF.

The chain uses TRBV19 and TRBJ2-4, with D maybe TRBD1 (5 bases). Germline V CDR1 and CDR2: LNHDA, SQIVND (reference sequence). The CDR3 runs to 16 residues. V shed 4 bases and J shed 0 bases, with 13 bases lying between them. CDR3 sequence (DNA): TGTGCCAGTAGTACTAGACAGAGGCTAGCCAAAAACATTCAGTACTTC. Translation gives CASSTRQRLAKNIQYF. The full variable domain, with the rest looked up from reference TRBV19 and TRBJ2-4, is DGGITQSPKYLFRKEGQNVTLSCEQNLNHDAMYWYRQDPGQGLRLIYYSQIVNDFQKGDIAEGYSVSREKKESFPLTVTSAQKNPTAFYLCASSTRQRLAKNIQYFGAGTRLSVL.

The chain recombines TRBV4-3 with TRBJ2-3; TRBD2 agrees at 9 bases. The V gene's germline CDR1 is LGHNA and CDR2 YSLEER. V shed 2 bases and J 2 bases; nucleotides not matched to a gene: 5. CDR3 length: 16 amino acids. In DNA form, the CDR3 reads TGCGCCAGCAGCCAAAGGCCTAGCGGGGCCACAGATACGCAGTATTTT. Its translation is CASSQRPSGATDTQYF.

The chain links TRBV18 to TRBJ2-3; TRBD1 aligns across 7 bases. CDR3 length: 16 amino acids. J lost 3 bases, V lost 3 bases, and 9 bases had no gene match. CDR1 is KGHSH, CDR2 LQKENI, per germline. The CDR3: CASSPYRQGKTDTQYF. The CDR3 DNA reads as TGTGCCAGCTCACCCTACCGACAGGGTAAGACAGATACGCAGTATTTT.

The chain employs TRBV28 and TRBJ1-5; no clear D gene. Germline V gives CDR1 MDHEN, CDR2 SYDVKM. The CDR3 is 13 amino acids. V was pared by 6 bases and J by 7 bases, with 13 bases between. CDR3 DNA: TGTGCCAGCAGGGATTCGAGAGGGCAGCCCCAGCATTTT. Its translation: CASRDSRGQPQHF.

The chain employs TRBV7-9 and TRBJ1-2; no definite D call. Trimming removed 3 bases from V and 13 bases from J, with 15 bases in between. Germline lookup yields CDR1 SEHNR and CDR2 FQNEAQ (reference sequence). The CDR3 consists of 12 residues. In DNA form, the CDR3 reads TGTGCCAGCAGCTTGAGCCCCGCGGTGCTCACCTTC. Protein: CASSLSPAVLTF.

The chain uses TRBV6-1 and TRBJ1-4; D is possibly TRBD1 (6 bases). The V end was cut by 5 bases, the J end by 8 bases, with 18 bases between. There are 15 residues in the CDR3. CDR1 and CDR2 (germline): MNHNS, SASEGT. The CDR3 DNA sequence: TGTGCCAGCAGTCCCCACAGGGAGGGCGGCGAAAAACTGTTTTTT. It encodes CASSPHREGGEKLFF.

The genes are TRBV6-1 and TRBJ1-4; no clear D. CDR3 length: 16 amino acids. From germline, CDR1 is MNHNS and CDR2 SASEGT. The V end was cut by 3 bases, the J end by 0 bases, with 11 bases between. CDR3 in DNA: TGTGCCAGCAGTGAGCAGGCAGGCGCAACTAATGAAAAACTGTTTTTT. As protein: CASSEQAGATNEKLFF.

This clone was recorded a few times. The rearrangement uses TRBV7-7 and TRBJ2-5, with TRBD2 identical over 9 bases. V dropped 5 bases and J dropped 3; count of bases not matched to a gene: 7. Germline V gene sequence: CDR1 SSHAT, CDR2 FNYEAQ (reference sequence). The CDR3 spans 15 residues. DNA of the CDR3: TGTGCCAGCAGCCGACTAGCGGTAGGAGAAGAGACCCAGTACTTC. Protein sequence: CASSRLAVGEETQYF.

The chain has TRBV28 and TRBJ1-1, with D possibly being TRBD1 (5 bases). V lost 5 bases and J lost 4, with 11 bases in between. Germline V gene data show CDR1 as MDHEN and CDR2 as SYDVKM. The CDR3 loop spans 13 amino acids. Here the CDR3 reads CASSPGGTTEAFF. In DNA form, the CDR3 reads TGTGCCAGCAGTCCCGGGGGGACCACTGAAGCTTTCTTT.

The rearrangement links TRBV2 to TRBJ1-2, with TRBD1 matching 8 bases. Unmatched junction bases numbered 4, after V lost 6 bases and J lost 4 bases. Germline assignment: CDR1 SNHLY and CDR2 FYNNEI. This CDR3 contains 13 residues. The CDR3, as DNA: TGTGCCAGCAGCGGGGACAGGAGCTATGGCTACACCTTC. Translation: CASSGDRSYGYTF. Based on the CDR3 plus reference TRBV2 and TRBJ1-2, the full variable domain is EPEVTQTPSHQVTQMGQEVILRCVPISNHLYFYWYRQILGQKVEFLVSFYNNEISEKSEIFDDQFSVERPDGSNFTLKIRSTKLEDSAMYFCASSGDRSYGYTFGSGTRLTVV.

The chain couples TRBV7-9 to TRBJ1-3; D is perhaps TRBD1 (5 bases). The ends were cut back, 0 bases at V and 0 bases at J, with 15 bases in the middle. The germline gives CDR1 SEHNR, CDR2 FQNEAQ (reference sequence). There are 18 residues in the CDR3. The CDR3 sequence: CASSLAPSRGPSGNTIYF. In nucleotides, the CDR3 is TGTGCCAGCAGCTTAGCGCCTTCGCGGGGCCCCTCTGGAAACACCATATATTTT.

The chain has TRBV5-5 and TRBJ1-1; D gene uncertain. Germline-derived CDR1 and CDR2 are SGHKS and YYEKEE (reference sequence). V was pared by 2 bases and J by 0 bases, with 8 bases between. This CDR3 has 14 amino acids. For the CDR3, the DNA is TGTGCCAGCAGCTTCCGAGGGTTGAACACTGAAGCTTTCTTT. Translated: CASSFRGLNTEAFF.

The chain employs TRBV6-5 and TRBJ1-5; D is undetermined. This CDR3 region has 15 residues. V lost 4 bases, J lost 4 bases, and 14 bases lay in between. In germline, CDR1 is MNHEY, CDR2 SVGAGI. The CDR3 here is CASSSTYEGNQPQHF. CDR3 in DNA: TGTGCCAGCAGTTCCACCTACGAGGGAAATCAGCCCCAGCATTTT.

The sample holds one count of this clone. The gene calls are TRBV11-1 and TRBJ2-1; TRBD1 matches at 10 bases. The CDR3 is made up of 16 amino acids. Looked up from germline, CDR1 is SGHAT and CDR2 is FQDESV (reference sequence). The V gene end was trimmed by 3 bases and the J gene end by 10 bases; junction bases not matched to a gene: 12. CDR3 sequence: CASSLYLDRGLGEQFF. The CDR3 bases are TGTGCCAGCAGCTTGTACTTGGACAGGGGGTTAGGGGAGCAGTTCTTC.